The subject of this entry is one T cell receptor (beta chain). Germline V gene sequence: CDR1 MRHNA, CDR2 SNTAGT. V shed 2 bases and J shed 2 bases, with 17 bases lying between them. The length of the CDR3 is 17 residues. Assay: immunoSEQ multiplex PCR; the TCRdb copy retains only in-frame clones and omits some. The sample shows approximately 180,000 clones, more than 75% of them seen only once. These data belong to a study of blood T cell repertoires in COVID-19. Across the study: The origin of the acute and convalescent COVID-19 samples was the United States, Italy and Spain. The cDNA or gDNA used as material had been derived from T cells, B-cell-depleted T cells, or PBMCs.

Sequenced: peripheral blood. The sequence was collected from a man aged 40-49 years with active or convalescent COVID-19. V gene TRBV6-4 combines with J gene TRBJ2-3; D might be TRBD2 (6 bases). CDR3 loop: CASSDPKGTEFTDTQYF. The CDR3 DNA reads TGTGCCAGCAGTGACCCGAAGGGGACTGAATTCACAGATACGCAGTATTTT.